This T cell receptor (beta chain) originates from a study of T cell responses to AZD1222 COVID-19 vaccine. Profiling relied on immunoSEQ multiplex PCR, and the TCRdb table lists in-frame clones only, not all of them. The sample lists around 94,000 clones, 70% to 90% occurring once. The V and J ends lost 3 bases and 6 bases respectively, with 10 bases between them. CDR1 is SGHDT and CDR2 is YYEEEE in the germline V gene. The CDR3 runs to 13 residues. This TCR derives from an adult in good health. Sequenced here: peripheral blood, sampled on day 0 of AZD1222 vaccination. The chain uses TRBV5-6 and TRBJ1-5, with D hard to call. As DNA, the CDR3 is TGTGCCAGCAGCTCCGGCATTATTCAGCCCCAGCATTTT. The encoded protein is CASSSGIIQPQHF.